This TCR beta chain was retrieved from a study of blood T cell repertoires in COVID-19. Study information: T cells, B-cell-depleted T cells, or PBMCs provided the cDNA or gDNA that served as material.

Germline V lookup: CDR1 SEHNR, CDR2 FQNEAQ (reference sequence). This CDR3 has 15 residues. Trimming took 1 base from V and 4 from J, leaving 13 bases between them. TCRdb keeps only in-frame clones here, not all; method: immunoSEQ multiplex PCR. The profile shows 250,000 or so clones, 85% to 90% of them singletons. The J gene is TRBJ1-2, the V gene TRBV7-9; maybe TRBD1 (5 bases). The sequence was collected from a woman between 40 and 55 years old who had recovered from COVID-19. The sequencing input was peripheral blood. The CDR3 loop is CASSLGEGPLYGYTF. CDR3 coding DNA: TGTGCCAGCAGCTTAGGGGAGGGACCCCTCTATGGCTACACCTTC.